This T cell receptor beta chain was sequenced for a study of T cells in Graves' hyperthyroidism and ophthalmopathy. Study-level background: At initial diagnosis, before any treatment had begun, peripheral blood was obtained. Study-wide points: Most expanded thyroid clonotypes above 0.001 recurred in blood.

Trimming stripped 3 bases from V and 3 bases from J, with 15 bases between. Looked up from germline, CDR1 is LNHDA and CDR2 is SQIVND (reference sequence). This CDR3 spans 15 amino acids. The TCR beta CDR3 regions underwent amplification using RNA transcripts as the source. With the HTBI primer set, the TCR CDR3 went through a first round of RT-PCR. TCRdb re-derived calls from the multiplex PCR reads in MiXCR, one entry per CDR3 protein. There are over 250,000 distinct CDR3 sequences in the sample; around 25% occur only once, and more than 25% lies in the top ten. This clonotype was seen ten or more times. The antigen is unknown. Uncontrolled infections, other autoimmune diseases, pregnancy or lactation led to exclusion of patients. Extraction of PBMCs used 8.5 to 10 ml of fresh peripheral blood.

The gene calls are TRBV19 and TRBJ2-7; D remains unclear. This receptor was obtained from a man in his forties with Graves' hyperthyroidism that later progressed to Graves' ophthalmopathy. Sequencing was carried out using blood. The CDR3 bases are TGTGCCAGTAGTATCGGACCCATGAAAGGCTACGAGCAGTACTTC. This translates into CASSIGPMKGYEQYF. The variable domain in full, with the rest retrieved from reference TRBV19 and TRBJ2-7, is DGGITQSPKYLFRKEGQNVTLSCEQNLNHDAMYWYRQDPGQGLRLIYYSQIVNDFQKGDIAEGYSVSREKKESFPLTVTSAQKNPTAFYLCASSIGPMKGYEQYFGPGTRLTVT.